Each of the 14 T cell receptor beta chains below was sequenced from the same sample in a study of T cell repertoires in cytomegalovirus infection (dated by TCRdb to 2018 to 2020). These TCRs are of unknown antigen specificity. Per the publication, the treatment or condition label means: in vitro stimulation with specific CMV peptide epitopes to enrich CMV-specific T cells. Sequencing relied on an Illumina HiSeq 1500. The raw public reads went through TCRdb reprocessing: fastp at Q25, MiXCR clone calling, in-frame beta chains kept. Merged by CDR3 protein, the rows form single entries marked with the most common genes and DNA. This sample has more than 250,000 distinct CDR3 sequences in its table, and about 25% of those were observed once. Roughly 13% of the sample rests with the top ten. Sequencing used cultured PBMCs, obtained from culture after CMV antigen stimulation. The receptors originated from a human donor in good health (CMV status not recorded). Some clones in this sample may be carry-over from other donors' samples.

This clonotype was seen more than once but under ten times. The chain recombines TRBV19 with TRBJ1-4; D not resolved. Between the trimmed V and J ends, which lost 3 bases and 4 bases, there was a span of 9 bases. There are 14 residues in the CDR3. Germline CDR1 is LNHDA and CDR2 is SQIVND (reference sequence). The CDR3 nucleotides are TGTGCCAGTAGTATCCAACTGGATAATGAAAAACTGTTTTTT. It encodes CASSIQLDNEKLFF.

This sequence joins TRBV12-3 or TRBV12-4 and TRBJ2-2, with D unresolved. Trimming stripped 7 bases from V and 0 bases from J, with 12 bases between. The CDR3 is 15 residues long. The chain's CDR3 is CASNKLGTNTGELFF. The CDR3, as DNA: TGTGCCAGCAATAAACTCGGAACGAACACCGGGGAGCTGTTTTTT.

Only a few counts were recorded for this clonotype. The DNA of the CDR3 is TGTGCCAGCAGCGGACCGGGACAGGGGACCGGGGAGCTGTTTTTT. This translates into CASSGPGQGTGELFF. The V and J genes are TRBV7-8 and TRBJ2-2, with 10 positions matching TRBD1. CDR3 length: 15 residues. J gave up 5 bases and V 5 bases, and 5 bases lay outside the gene matches. CDR1 is SGHVS, CDR2 FQNEAQ, per germline.

This clonotype was seen only a few times. In DNA, the CDR3 is TGTGCCAGCAGTTTAGCGGGCGCTTCTGGAAACACCATATATTTT. This codes for CASSLAGASGNTIYF. This chain links TRBV28 with TRBJ1-3; D gene unclear. Per the germline V gene, CDR1 is MDHEN and CDR2 is SYDVKM. CDR3 size: 15 residues. Trimming left V 2 bases short and J 1 base short, with 9 bases between. Drawing the rest from reference TRBV28 and TRBJ1-3, the complete variable domain is DVKVTQSSRYLVKRTGEKVFLECVQDMDHENMFWYRQDPGLGLRLIYFSYDVKMKEKGDIPEGYSVSREKKERFSLILESASTNQTSMYLCASSLAGASGNTIYFGEGSWLTVV.

J is TRBJ1-1 and V is TRBV12-3 or TRBV12-4; the D gene is possibly TRBD1 (5 bases). Trimming removed 4 bases from V and 4 bases from J, with 13 bases in between. The CDR3 spans 14 residues. CDR3 DNA sequence: TGTGCCAGCAGTTCCCAGGGACTGGGCACTGAAGCTTTCTTT. This translates into CASSSQGLGTEAFF.

This clonotype showed up just a few times. The gene calls are TRBV9 and TRBJ2-2, with TRBD2 matching 9 bases. Looked up from germline, CDR1 is SGDLS and CDR2 is YYNGEE. V shed 0 bases, J shed 4 bases, and the junction held 7 bases outside the gene matches. The CDR3 consists of 17 residues. The CDR3 nucleotides are TGTGCCAGCAGCGTAGGGGGACTAGCTAGCGGCACCGGGGAGCTGTTTTTT. This sequence encodes CASSVGGLASGTGELFF.

V and J are TRBV6-1 and TRBJ1-3; no clear D. Trimming pared 7 bases from V and 3 bases from J, leaving 13 bases between. Per the germline V gene, CDR1 is MNHNS and CDR2 is SASEGT. The CDR3 is 14 amino acids. The CDR3, as DNA: TGTGCCAGCACCCAAAGTGCCGTTGGAAACACCATATATTTT. This gives the protein CASTQSAVGNTIYF.

The chain uses TRBV6-5 and TRBJ2-3; 9 bases line up with TRBD2. The CDR3 is 14 amino acids. CDR1 is MNHEY, CDR2 SVGAGI, per germline. Unmatched junction bases numbered 5, after V lost 2 bases and J lost 8 bases. The CDR3 sequence is CASSYGVAGVTQYF. CDR3 sequence (DNA): TGTGCCAGCAGTTACGGGGTAGCGGGAGTTACGCAGTATTTT.

This clonotype was counted at least ten times. The V gene is TRBV7-2, the J gene TRBJ2-5, with a possible D match to TRBD2 (5 bases). The CDR3 loop spans 16 amino acids. V was trimmed by 5 bases and J by 4 bases, leaving 20 bases between them. Germline CDR1 is SGHTA and CDR2 is FQGNSA. The CDR3 here is CASSQKRGSDGETQYF. The CDR3 nucleotides read TGTGCCAGCAGCCAGAAGCGAGGGAGCGACGGAGAGACCCAGTACTTC.

This clonotype was seen more than once but under ten times. J is TRBJ2-5 and V is TRBV12-3 or TRBV12-4, with no clear D. The CDR3 contains 15 residues. The V and J ends lost 6 bases and 2 bases respectively, with 16 bases between them. The CDR3 reads CASSSVGLTQETQYF. The CDR3 nucleotides are TGTGCCAGCAGCAGTGTCGGCCTTACTCAAGAGACCCAGTACTTC.

This sequence joins TRBV19 and TRBJ1-1, with no clear D. Trimming shortened V by 4 bases and J by 3 bases, and 12 bases separated the two germline ends. Germline lookup yields CDR1 LNHDA and CDR2 SQIVND (reference sequence). The CDR3 covers 14 residues. CDR3 sequence (DNA): TGTGCCAGTAGTAACCGAGGGCCCGACACTGAAGCTTTCTTT. Amino acid sequence: CASSNRGPDTEAFF. The variable domain in full, with the rest retrieved from reference TRBV19 and TRBJ1-1, is DGGITQSPKYLFRKEGQNVTLSCEQNLNHDAMYWYRQDPGQGLRLIYYSQIVNDFQKGDIAEGYSVSREKKESFPLTVTSAQKNPTAFYLCASSNRGPDTEAFFGQGTRLTVV.

This chain connects TRBV19 to TRBJ1-2; perhaps TRBD1 as D (5 bases). CDR3 length: 14 residues. Germline values: CDR1 LNHDA, CDR2 SQIVND (reference sequence). Trimming left V 7 bases short and J 4 bases short, with 16 bases between. The DNA for the CDR3 is TGTGCCAGTACCCCGAGCGTCGGGGGCTATGGCTACACCTTC. Residues: CASTPSVGGYGYTF. Combining the CDR3 with reference TRBV19 and TRBJ1-2 gives the whole variable domain DGGITQSPKYLFRKEGQNVTLSCEQNLNHDAMYWYRQDPGQGLRLIYYSQIVNDFQKGDIAEGYSVSREKKESFPLTVTSAQKNPTAFYLCASTPSVGGYGYTFGSGTRLTVV.

This clonotype has a count of ten or more. The V call is TRBV6-1, the J call TRBJ1-5; the D is unclear. Germline V gene lookup returns CDR1 MNHNS and CDR2 SASEGT. V lost 6 bases, J lost 0 bases, and 12 bases lay in between. The CDR3 covers 15 residues. For the CDR3, the DNA is TGTGCCAGCAGCGGAGAGGATTATAGCAATCAGCCCCAGCATTTT. This translates into CASSGEDYSNQPQHF.

The CDR3 spells CASRPERGPTNEKLFF. The DNA of the CDR3 is TGTGCCAGTAGGCCCGAGAGGGGGCCTACTAATGAAAAACTGTTTTTT. The V call is TRBV19, the J call TRBJ1-4, with 7 bases matching TRBD1. J lost 2 bases, V lost 6 bases, and 9 bases had no gene match. The V gene's germline CDR1 is LNHDA and CDR2 SQIVND (reference sequence). The CDR3 has 16 residues.